This T cell receptor (beta chain) originates from a study of cytomegalovirus exposure and HLA in healthy donors. Germline CDR1 and CDR2: SQVTM and ANQGSEA. V lost 1 base to trimming and J lost 2 bases; unmatched junction nucleotides: 5. This CDR3 is 14 amino acids long. There were likely unrecorded immune exposures, though donors were nominally healthy when sampled. Note on this clone: The target antigen is unknown.

General study points: When the data were analyzed later, several of the most significant clusters appeared to be linked to common viral pathogens.

With 60 Vbeta and 13 Jbeta primers, the PCR was carried out. Measured with immunoSEQ multiplex PCR; TCRdb has only the in-frame clones, and not every one. The data show around 130,000 clones, with 75% to 90% seen just once and approximately 2% held by the top ten. V is TRBV29-1 and J is TRBJ2-7; 7 bases map to TRBD1. Source material: PBMCs. The TCR sequence derives from a man in his forties or fifties in good health and CMV-seronegative. The CDR3: CSVEGAGTAYEQYF. The CDR3 region has the DNA TGCAGCGTTGAAGGAGCCGGGACAGCCTACGAGCAGTACTTC.